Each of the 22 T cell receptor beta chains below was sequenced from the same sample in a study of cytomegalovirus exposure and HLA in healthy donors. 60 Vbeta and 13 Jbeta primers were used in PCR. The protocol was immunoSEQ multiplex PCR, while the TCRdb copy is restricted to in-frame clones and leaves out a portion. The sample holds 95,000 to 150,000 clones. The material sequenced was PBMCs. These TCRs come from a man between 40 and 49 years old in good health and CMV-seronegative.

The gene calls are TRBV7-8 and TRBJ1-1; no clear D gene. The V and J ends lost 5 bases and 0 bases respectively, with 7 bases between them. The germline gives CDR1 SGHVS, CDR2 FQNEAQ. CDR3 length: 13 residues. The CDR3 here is CASSKQMNTEAFF. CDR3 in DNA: TGTGCCAGCAGCAAACAGATGAACACTGAAGCTTTCTTT.

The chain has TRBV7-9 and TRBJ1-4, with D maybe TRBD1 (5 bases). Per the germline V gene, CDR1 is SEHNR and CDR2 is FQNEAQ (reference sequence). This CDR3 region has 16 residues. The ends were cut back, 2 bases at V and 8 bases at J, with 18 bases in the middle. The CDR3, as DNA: TGTGCCAGCAGCTTACGCGGGGCAGGGCATCAAGAAAAACTGTTTTTT. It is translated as CASSLRGAGHQEKLFF.

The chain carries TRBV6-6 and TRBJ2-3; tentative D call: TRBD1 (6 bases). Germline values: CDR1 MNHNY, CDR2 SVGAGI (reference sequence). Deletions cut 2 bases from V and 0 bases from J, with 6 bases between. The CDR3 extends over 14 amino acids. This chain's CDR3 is CASSYTGSTDTQYF. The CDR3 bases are TGTGCCAGCAGTTACACAGGGAGCACAGATACGCAGTATTTT.

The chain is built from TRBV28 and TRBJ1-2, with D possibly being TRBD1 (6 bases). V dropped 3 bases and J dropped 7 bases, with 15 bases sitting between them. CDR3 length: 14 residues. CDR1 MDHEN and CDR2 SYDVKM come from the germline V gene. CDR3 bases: TGTGCCAGCAGTTTGGTCGCAGGGGTGTTTGGCTACACCTTC. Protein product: CASSLVAGVFGYTF.

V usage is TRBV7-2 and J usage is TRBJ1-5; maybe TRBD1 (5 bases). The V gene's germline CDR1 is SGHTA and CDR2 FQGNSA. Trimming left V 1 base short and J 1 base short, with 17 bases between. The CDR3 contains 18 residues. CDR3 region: CASSLGSGGQRSNQPQHF. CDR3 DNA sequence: TGTGCCAGCAGCTTAGGTAGCGGGGGTCAACGGAGCAATCAGCCCCAGCATTTT. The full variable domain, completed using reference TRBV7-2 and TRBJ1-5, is GAGVSQSPSNKVTEKGKDVELRCDPISGHTALYWYRQSLGQGLEFLIYFQGNSAPDKSGLPSDRFSAERTGGSVSTLTIQRTQQEDSAVYLCASSLGSGGQRSNQPQHFGDGTRLSIL.

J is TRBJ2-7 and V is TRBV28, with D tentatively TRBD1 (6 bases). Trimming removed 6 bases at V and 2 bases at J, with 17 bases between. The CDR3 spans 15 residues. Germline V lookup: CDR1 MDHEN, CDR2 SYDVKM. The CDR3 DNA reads TGTGCCAGCAGGGAAGGGGGATCAACCACCTACGAGCAGTACTTC. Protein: CASREGGSTTYEQYF.

CDR3 loop: CASSYDSGGLGTQYF. The DNA for the CDR3 is TGTGCCAGCAGTTACGATTCGGGGGGTTTGGGGACCCAGTACTTC. V is TRBV6-5 and J is TRBJ2-5, with 7 bases identical to TRBD2. This CDR3 is 15 amino acids long. The V segment lost 2 bases and the J segment 7 bases; nucleotides outside the gene matches: 10. Looked up from germline, CDR1 is MNHEY and CDR2 is SVGAGI.

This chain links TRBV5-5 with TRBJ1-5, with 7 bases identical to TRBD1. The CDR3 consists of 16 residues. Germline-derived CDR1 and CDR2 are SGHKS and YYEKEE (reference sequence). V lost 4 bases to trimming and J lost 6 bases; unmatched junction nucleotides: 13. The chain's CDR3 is CASSAERQGYVQPQHF. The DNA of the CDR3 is TGTGCCAGCAGCGCGGAGAGACAGGGATACGTTCAGCCCCAGCATTTT.

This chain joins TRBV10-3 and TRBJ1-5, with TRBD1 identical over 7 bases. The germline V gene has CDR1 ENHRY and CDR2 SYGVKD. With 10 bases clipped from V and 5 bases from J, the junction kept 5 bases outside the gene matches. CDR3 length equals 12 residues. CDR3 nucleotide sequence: TGTGCCACCGGACAGGTACATCAGCCCCAGCATTTT. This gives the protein CATGQVHQPQHF.

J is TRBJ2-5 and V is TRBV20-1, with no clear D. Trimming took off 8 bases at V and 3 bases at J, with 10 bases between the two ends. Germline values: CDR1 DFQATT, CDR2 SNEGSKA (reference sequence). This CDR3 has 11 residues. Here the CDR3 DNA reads TGCAGTCCCCAGCGCAAAGAGACCCAGTACTTC. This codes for CSPQRKETQYF.

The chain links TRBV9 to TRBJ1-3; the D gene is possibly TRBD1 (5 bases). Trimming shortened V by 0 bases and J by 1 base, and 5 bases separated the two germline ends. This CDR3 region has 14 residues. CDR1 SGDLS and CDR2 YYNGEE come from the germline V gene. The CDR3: CASSVEGSGNTIYF. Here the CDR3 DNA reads TGTGCCAGCAGCGTAGAGGGGTCTGGAAACACCATATATTTT.

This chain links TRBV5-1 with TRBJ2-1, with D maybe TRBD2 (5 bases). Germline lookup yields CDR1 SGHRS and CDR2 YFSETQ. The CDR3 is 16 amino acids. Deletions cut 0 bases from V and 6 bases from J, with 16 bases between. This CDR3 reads CASSLASLALGNEQFF. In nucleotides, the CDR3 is TGCGCCAGCAGCTTGGCCTCGCTAGCTCTGGGCAATGAGCAGTTCTTC.

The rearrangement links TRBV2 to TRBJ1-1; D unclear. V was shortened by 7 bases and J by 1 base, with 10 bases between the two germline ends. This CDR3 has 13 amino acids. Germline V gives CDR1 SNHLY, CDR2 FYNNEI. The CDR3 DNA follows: TGTGCCAGCAACTGGGAGCGGAACACTGAAGCTTTCTTT. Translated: CASNWERNTEAFF. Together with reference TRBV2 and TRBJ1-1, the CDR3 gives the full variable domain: EPEVTQTPSHQVTQMGQEVILRCVPISNHLYFYWYRQILGQKVEFLVSFYNNEISEKSEIFDDQFSVERPDGSNFTLKIRSTKLEDSAMYFCASNWERNTEAFFGQGTRLTVV.

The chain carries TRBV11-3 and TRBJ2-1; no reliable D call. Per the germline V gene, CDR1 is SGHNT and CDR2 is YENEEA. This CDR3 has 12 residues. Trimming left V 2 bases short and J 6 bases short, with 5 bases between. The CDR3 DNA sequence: TGTGCCAGCAGCTTAATGGCCAATGAGCAGTTCTTC. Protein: CASSLMANEQFF.

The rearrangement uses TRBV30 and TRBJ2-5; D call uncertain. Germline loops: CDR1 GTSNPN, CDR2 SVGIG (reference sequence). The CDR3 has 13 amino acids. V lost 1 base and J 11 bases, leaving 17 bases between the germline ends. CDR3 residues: CAWSGGSPEEQYF. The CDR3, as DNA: TGTGCCTGGAGTGGAGGCAGTCCAGAGGAGCAGTACTTC.

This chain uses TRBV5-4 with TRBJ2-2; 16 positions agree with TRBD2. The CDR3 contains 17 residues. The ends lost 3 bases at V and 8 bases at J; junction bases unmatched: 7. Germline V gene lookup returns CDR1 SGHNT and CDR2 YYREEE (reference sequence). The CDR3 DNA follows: TGTGCCAGCAGCTCCGGGACTAGCGGGAGGGCGAGGGGGGAGCTGTTTTTT. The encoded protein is CASSSGTSGRARGELFF.

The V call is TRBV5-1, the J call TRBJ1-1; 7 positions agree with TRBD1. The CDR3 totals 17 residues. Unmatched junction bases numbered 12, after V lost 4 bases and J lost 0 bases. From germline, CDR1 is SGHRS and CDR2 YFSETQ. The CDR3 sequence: CASSPGGTATLNTEAFF. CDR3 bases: TGCGCCAGCAGCCCCGGAGGGACAGCTACTCTGAACACTGAAGCTTTCTTT.

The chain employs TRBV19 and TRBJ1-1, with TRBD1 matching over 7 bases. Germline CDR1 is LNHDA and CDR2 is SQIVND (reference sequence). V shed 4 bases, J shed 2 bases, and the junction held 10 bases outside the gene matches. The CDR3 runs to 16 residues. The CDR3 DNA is TGTGCCAGTAGTACTCTGCTGGGGACAGAAAACACTGAAGCTTTCTTT. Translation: CASSTLLGTENTEAFF.

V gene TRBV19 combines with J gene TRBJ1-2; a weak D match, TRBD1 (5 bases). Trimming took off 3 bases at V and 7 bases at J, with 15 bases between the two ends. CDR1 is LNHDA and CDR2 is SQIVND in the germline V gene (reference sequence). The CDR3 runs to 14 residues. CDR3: CASSIRGSSSGYTF. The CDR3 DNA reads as TGTGCCAGTAGTATCCGGGGGAGCTCTTCTGGCTACACCTTC.

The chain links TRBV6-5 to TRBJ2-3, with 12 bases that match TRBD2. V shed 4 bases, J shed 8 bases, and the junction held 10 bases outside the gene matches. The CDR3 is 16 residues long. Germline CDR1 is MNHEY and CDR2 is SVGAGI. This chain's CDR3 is CASSSWTSGDRPTQYF. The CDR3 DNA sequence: TGTGCCAGCAGTTCCTGGACTAGCGGGGACCGACCTACGCAGTATTTT.

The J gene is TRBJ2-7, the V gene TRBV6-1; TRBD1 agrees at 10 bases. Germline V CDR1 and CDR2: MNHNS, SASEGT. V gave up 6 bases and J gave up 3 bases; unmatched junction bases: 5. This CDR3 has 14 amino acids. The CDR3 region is CASRGGTGVYEQYF. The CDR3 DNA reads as TGTGCCAGCAGAGGAGGGACAGGGGTCTACGAGCAGTACTTC.

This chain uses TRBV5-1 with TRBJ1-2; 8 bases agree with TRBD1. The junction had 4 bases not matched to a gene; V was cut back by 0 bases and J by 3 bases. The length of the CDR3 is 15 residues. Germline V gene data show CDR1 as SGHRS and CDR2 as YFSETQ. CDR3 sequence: CASSLGTGGDYGYTF. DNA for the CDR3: TGCGCCAGCAGCTTGGGAACAGGGGGGGACTATGGCTACACCTTC. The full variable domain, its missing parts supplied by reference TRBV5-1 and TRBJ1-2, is KAGVTQTPRYLIKTRGQQVTLSCSPISGHRSVSWYQQTPGQGLQFLFEYFSETQRNKGNFPGRFSGRQFSNSRSEMNVSTLELGDSALYLCASSLGTGGDYGYTFGSGTRLTVV.